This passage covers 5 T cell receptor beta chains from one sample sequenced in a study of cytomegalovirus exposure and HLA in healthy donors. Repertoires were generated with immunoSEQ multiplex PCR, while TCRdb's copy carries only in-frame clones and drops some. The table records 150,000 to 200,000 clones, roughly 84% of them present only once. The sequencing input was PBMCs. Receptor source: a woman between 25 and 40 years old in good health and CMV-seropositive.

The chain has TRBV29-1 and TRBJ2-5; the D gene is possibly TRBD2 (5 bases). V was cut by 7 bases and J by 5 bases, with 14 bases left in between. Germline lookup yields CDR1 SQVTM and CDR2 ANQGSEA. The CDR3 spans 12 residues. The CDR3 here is CSDGRGRETQYF. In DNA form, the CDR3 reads TGCAGCGATGGCAGAGGGCGGGAGACCCAGTACTTC.

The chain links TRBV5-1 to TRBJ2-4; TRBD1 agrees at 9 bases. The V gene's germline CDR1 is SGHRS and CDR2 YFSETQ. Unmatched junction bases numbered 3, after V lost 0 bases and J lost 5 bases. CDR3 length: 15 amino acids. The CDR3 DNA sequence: TGCGCCAGCAGCTTGGGCGACAGGGGGGAAAACATTCAGTACTTC. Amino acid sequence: CASSLGDRGENIQYF. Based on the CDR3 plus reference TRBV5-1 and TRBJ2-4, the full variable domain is KAGVTQTPRYLIKTRGQQVTLSCSPISGHRSVSWYQQTPGQGLQFLFEYFSETQRNKGNFPGRFSGRQFSNSRSEMNVSTLELGDSALYLCASSLGDRGENIQYFGAGTRLSVL.

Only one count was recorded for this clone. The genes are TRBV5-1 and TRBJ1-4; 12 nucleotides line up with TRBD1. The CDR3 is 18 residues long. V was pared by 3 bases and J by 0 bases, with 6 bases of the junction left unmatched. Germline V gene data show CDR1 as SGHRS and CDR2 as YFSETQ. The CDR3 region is CASSWGQGARSTNEKLFF. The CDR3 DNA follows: TGCGCCAGCAGCTGGGGACAGGGGGCGCGATCAACTAATGAAAAACTGTTTTTT.

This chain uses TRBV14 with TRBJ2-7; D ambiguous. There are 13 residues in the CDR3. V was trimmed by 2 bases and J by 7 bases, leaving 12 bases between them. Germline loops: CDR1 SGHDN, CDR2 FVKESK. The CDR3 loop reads CASSQNSMVEQYF. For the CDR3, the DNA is TGTGCCAGCAGCCAAAATTCTATGGTAGAGCAGTACTTC. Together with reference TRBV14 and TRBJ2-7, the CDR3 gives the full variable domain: EAGVTQFPSHSVIEKGQTVTLRCDPISGHDNLYWYRRVMGKEIKFLLHFVKESKQDESGMPNNRFLAERTGGTYSTLKVQPAELEDSGVYFCASSQNSMVEQYFGPGTRLTVT.

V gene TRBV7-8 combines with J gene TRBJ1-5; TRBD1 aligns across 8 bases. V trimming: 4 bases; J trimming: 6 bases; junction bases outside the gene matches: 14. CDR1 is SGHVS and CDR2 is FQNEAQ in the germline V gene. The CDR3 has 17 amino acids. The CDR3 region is CASSSALIRQGFQPQHF. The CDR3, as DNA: TGTGCCAGCAGCTCCGCCCTCATTAGACAGGGGTTTCAGCCCCAGCATTTT.